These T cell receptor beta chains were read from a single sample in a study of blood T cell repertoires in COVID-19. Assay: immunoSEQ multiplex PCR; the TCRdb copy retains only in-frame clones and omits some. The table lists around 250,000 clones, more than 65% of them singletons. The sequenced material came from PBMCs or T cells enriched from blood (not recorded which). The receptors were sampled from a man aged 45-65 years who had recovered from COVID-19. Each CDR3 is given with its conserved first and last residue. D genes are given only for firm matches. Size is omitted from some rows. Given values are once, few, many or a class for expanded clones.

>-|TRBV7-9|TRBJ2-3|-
TGTGCCAGCAGCTTACCCCCTCTGGGGGCGGGAGTAGTCACAGATACGCAGTATTTT
CASSLPPLGAGVVTDTQYF
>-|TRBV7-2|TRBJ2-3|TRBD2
TGTGCCAGCAACTTCATGGGTGCGGGGGGAAAGGTAGATACGCAGTATTTT
CASNFMGAGGKVDTQYF
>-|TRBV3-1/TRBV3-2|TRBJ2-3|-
TGTGCCAGCAGCCAAGATCCCCACTCTAGCACAGATACGCAGTATTTT
CASSQDPHSSTDTQYF
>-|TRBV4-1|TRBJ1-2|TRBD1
TGCGCCAGCAGCCTCGGACAGGCGATTGATGGCTACACCTTC
CASSLGQAIDGYTF
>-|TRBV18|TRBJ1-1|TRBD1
TGTGCCAGCTCGCCTCTAGGGACAGATGAAGCTTTCTTT
CASSPLGTDEAFF
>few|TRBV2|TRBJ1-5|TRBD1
TGTGCCAGCAGTCCGGACAGGTTGTCCAATCAGCCCCAGCATTTT
CASSPDRLSNQPQHF
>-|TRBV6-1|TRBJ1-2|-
TGTGCCAGCAGTGACCCTGACAGCTATGGCTACACCTTC
CASSDPDSYGYTF
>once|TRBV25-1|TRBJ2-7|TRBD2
TGTGCCAGCAGTGCCACCGGGACTAGCGGGAGAGTTTACGAGCAGTACTTC
CASSATGTSGRVYEQYF
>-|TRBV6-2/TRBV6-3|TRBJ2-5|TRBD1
TGTGCCAGCAGTGGCCCTGGGACAGGATTGGGCCAAGAGACCCAGTACTTC
CASSGPGTGLGQETQYF
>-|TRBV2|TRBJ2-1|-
TGTGCCAGCAGTGAGAGGGCCACCCCGGCCAGTGAGCAGTTCTTC
CASSERATPASEQFF
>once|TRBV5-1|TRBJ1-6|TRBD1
TGCGCCAGCAGCTCGGACAGGGGGAGAACTCGGTCACCCCTCCACTTT
CASSSDRGRTRSPLHF
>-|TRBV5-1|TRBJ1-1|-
TGCGCCAGCAGCTTGCGGGTAGCGAACACTGAAGCTTTCTTT
CASSLRVANTEAFF
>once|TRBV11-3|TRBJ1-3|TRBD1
TGTGCCAGCAGCACCGACAGGGCCGGAAACACCATATATTTT
CASSTDRAGNTIYF
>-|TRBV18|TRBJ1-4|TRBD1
TGTGCCAGCTCGCCACAGGGGGCCGAACTGTTTTTT
CASSPQGAELFF
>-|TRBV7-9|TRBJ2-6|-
TGTGCCAGCAGTCGTCTAAGCTCTGGGGCCAACGTCCTGACTTTC
CASSRLSSGANVLTF
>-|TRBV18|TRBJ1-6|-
TGTGCCAGCTCTCCGGGACTGAATTCACCCCTCCACTTT
CASSPGLNSPLHF
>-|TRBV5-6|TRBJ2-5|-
TGTGCCAGCAGCTTCGCGGGATTGTACCAAGAGACCCAGTACTTC
CASSFAGLYQETQYF
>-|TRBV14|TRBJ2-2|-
TGTGCCAGCAGCCTAGATCTGGGCGCCGGGGAGCTGTTTTTT
CASSLDLGAGELFF
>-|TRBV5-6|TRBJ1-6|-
TGTGCCAGCAACAACAGGGAGACCCTTTCACCCCTCCACTTT
CASNNRETLSPLHF
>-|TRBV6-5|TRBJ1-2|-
TGTGCCAGCAGTTACGCAGGTAACTATGGCTACACCTTC
CASSYAGNYGYTF
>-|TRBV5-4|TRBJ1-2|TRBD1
TGTGCCAGCAGCTTGGCGGGACAGGGGCTGGGCGGCTACACCTTC
CASSLAGQGLGGYTF
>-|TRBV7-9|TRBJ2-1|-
TGTGCCAGCAGCGCGGCGGGACAGTTCTACAATGAGCAGTTCTTC
CASSAAGQFYNEQFF
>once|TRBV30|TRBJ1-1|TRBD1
TGTGCCTGGACGGGACAGCCGAACACTGAAGCTTTCTTT
CAWTGQPNTEAFF
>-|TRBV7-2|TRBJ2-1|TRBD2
TGTGCCAGCAGCTTAGCCAGCGGGGGAACCAATGAGCAGTTCTTC
CASSLASGGTNEQFF
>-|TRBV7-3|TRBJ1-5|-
TGTGCCAGCAGCTTTGGGCCCGGTCAGCCCCAGCATTTT
CASSFGPGQPQHF
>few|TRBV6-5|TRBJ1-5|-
TGTGCCAGCAGTTATCGGGGGGCCCATCAGCCCCAGCATTTT
CASSYRGAHQPQHF
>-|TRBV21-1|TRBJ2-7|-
TGTGCCAGCAGCAAACGTCGGCGAGCGGGAAGGGCTTACGAGCAGTACTTC
CASSKRRRAGRAYEQYF
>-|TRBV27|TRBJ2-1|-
TGTGGTTCTAGCTCCTACAATGAGCAGTTCTTC
CGSSSYNEQFF
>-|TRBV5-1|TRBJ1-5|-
TGCGCCAGCAGCCCCCAGGGACTGGAAAGTCAGCCCCAGCATTTT
CASSPQGLESQPQHF
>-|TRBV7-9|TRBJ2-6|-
TGTGCCAGCGGCCTAGGAGGGACAGACTCTGGGGCCAACGTCCTGACTTTC
CASGLGGTDSGANVLTF
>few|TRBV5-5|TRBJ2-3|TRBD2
TGTGCCAGCAGCCCGCCTGGGACTACCAGCCGCACAGATACGCAGTATTTT
CASSPPGTTSRTDTQYF
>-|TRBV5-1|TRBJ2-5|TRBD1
TGCGCCAGCAGCGCCAAGACAGGGGTCCGGGAGACCCAGTACTTC
CASSAKTGVRETQYF
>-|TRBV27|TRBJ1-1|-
TGTGCCAGCAGTTTCAGAGGGATGGGCACTGAAGCTTTCTTT
CASSFRGMGTEAFF
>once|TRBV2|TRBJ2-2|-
TGTGCCAGCAGTGATGGGAGGAATGCCGGGGAGCTGTTTTTT
CASSDGRNAGELFF
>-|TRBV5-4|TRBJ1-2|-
TGTGCCAGCACCATGCGGGGGCAAGGCTACACCTTC
CASTMRGQGYTF
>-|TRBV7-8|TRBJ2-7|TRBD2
TGTGCCAGCAGCTCGACTAGCGGGGGATCCTACGAGCAGTACTTC
CASSSTSGGSYEQYF
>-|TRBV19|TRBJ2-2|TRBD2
TGTGCCAGTAGCGGCTCCGGGACTACCACCGGGGAGCTGTTTTTT
CASSGSGTTTGELFF
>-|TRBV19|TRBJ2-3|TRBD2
TGTGCCAGTAGTCTCCTCACTAGCGGCTACACAGATACGCAGTATTTT
CASSLLTSGYTDTQYF
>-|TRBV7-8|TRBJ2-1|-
TGTGCCAGCAGTCGGAGGCAGAGCTCCTACAATGAGCAGTTCTTC
CASSRRQSSYNEQFF
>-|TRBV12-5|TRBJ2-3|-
TGTGCTAGTGGTTTGGGAGTCCTCACAGATACGCAGTATTTT
CASGLGVLTDTQYF
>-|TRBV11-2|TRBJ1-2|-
TGTGCCAGCAGTTCCATGACAGTCTATGGCTACACCTTC
CASSSMTVYGYTF
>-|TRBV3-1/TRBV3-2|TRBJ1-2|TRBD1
TGTGCCAGCAGGCCTCGTATTGAGGGGGCGCGAAATGGCTACACCTTC
CASRPRIEGARNGYTF
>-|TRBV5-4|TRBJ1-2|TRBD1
TGTGCCAGCACCTCAGGGAAACAGGGGGGCTTTGGCTACACCTTC
CASTSGKQGGFGYTF
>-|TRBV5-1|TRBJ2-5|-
TGCGCCAGCAGCTTGGGGCAAGGCGGAGGAAGGGCCCAGTACTTC
CASSLGQGGGRAQYF
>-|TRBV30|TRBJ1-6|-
TGTGCCTGGAATGCGGGGGTCGAGAGCTCCTATAATTCACCCCTCCACTTT
CAWNAGVESSYNSPLHF
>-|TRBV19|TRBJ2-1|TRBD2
TGTGCCAGTAGCCGTAGCGGGGGCGCCACCAATGAGCAGTTCTTC
CASSRSGGATNEQFF
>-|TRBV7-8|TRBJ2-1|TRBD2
TGTGCCAGCAGCTTAACTAGCGGGGGGGCCTATGAGCAGTTCTTC
CASSLTSGGAYEQFF
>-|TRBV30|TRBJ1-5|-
TGTGCCTGGAGTGTCAATGCAGGATGGAATCAGCCCCAGCATTTT
CAWSVNAGWNQPQHF
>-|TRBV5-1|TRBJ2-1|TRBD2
TGCGCCAGCAGAAGAAGTAGCGGGGGGGCAGACAATGAGCAGTTCTTC
CASRRSSGGADNEQFF
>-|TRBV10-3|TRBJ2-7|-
TGTGCCATCAGTGTATTTCAGGGGGTTAAGGAGGGCGAGCAGTACTTC
CAISVFQGVKEGEQYF
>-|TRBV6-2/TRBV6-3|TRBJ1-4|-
TGTGCCAGCAGCCCTAGTGTGGGGGCGCCTAATGAAAAACTGTTTTTT
CASSPSVGAPNEKLFF
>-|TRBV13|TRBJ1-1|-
TGTGCCAGCAGCTTAGGCGGGGAGGGGGACACTGAAGCTTTCTTT
CASSLGGEGDTEAFF
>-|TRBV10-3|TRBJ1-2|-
TGTGCCATCAGTGAGTCGATGGCAGGGACTTACTATGGCTACACCTTC
CAISESMAGTYYGYTF
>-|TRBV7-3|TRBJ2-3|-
TGTGCCAGCAGCTCGGGACTCGGCCGACATTTT
CASSSGLGRHF
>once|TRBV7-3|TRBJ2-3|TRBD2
TGTGCCAGCAGCTTAGGGCCCCACTCGGCGGGAGCGGCAGATACGCAGTATTTT
CASSLGPHSAGAADTQYF